This entry lists 10 T cell receptor beta chains sequenced from one sample in a study of T-cell reconstitution after alpha-beta-depleted transplantation in children. For TCRbeta, the library was prepared with unique molecular identifiers. MiXCR, applied by TCRdb to the PCR reads, yields one record per CDR3 protein. This table holds just over 350,000 distinct CDR3 sequences, 13% found once. The source material was PBMCs, sampled from the stem cell graft. The receptors derive from a human donor who donated a stem cell graft to a child with Fanconi anemia.

The chain carries TRBV2 and TRBJ1-2; 7 nucleotides match TRBD1. Trimming took 5 bases from V and 4 from J; bases not matched to a gene: 10. The CDR3 has 15 amino acids. Germline V CDR1 and CDR2: SNHLY, FYNNEI. CDR3 region: CASSTDREGIYGYTF. CDR3 coding DNA: TGTGCCAGCAGTACTGACAGGGAGGGAATCTATGGCTACACCTTC.

Comments on this clonotype: At one of its ends the junction is not consistent with the germline gene, which may arise from a read error. The rearrangement joins TRBV20-1 to TRBJ2-1; 8 nucleotides align to TRBD2. Germline V gene lookup returns CDR1 DFQATT and CDR2 SNEGSKA (reference sequence). The CDR3 consists of 16 residues. CDR3 coding DNA: TGCTGTGCTCAAGAGCCGGGGGGGAGCTCCTACAATGAGCAGTCCTTC. This encodes CCAQEPGGSSYNEQSF.

This clonotype appeared a few times. The chain employs TRBV3-1 and TRBJ2-3; 10 nucleotides agree with TRBD2. The V gene's germline CDR1 is LGHDT and CDR2 YNNKEL (reference sequence). V shed 1 base, J shed 4 bases, and the junction held 8 bases outside the gene matches. The CDR3 totals 17 residues. CDR3 nucleotides: TGTGCCAGCAGCCAAGGGTTCAGCGGGGGGGCATCAGATACGCAGTATTTT. Amino acid sequence: CASSQGFSGGASDTQYF.

This clonotype was found many times. This CDR3 reads CASSERAGGPQTQYF. CDR3 DNA: TGTGCCAGCAGTGAGCGCGCGGGGGGGCCCCAGACCCAGTACTTC. The chain uses TRBV2 and TRBJ2-5; 9 positions agree with TRBD2. This CDR3 spans 15 amino acids. V lost 3 bases and J lost 6; bases outside the gene matches: 8. The germline CDR1 and CDR2 sequences are SNHLY and FYNNEI.

This clonotype showed up many times. The chain recombines TRBV20-1 with TRBJ2-3; 11 nucleotides align to TRBD2. V dropped 7 bases and J dropped 2; count of bases not matched to a gene: 8. Per germline, CDR1 DFQATT and CDR2 SNEGSKA (reference sequence). CDR3 length: 15 amino acids. CDR3 DNA: TGCAGTGTTCGGGGGACTAGCGGTACCACAGATACGCAGTATTTT. Its translation is CSVRGTSGTTDTQYF.

The V gene is TRBV27, the J gene TRBJ2-1, with 10 bases aligning to TRBD2. V lost 5 bases and J lost 13; bases outside the gene matches: 8. Germline loops: CDR1 MNHEY, CDR2 SMNVEV (reference sequence). This CDR3 is built from 13 residues. The CDR3 spells CASSLLTSGEQFF. CDR3 nucleotide sequence: TGTGCCAGCAGTCTTTTAACTAGCGGGGAACAGTTCTTC.

The sample holds many counts of this clonotype. The chain uses TRBV29-1 and TRBJ2-1; perhaps D is TRBD1 or TRBD2 (5 bases each). The CDR3 length is 14 residues. The V end was cut by 6 bases, the J end by 3 bases, with 15 bases between. The germline gives CDR1 SQVTM, CDR2 ANQGSEA. CDR3 protein: CSVPGTPGYNEQFF. The CDR3 DNA follows: TGCAGCGTCCCCGGGACCCCCGGCTACAATGAGCAGTTCTTC.

This clonotype appeared many times. This rearrangement joins TRBV9 to TRBJ1-3; possibly TRBD1 for D (5 bases). Trimming shortened V by 2 bases and J by 4 bases, and 16 bases separated the two germline ends. The CDR3 has 16 amino acids. Germline CDR1 SGDLS, CDR2 YYNGEE. CDR3 sequence: CASSVSLAGLGNTIYF. CDR3 DNA sequence: TGTGCCAGCAGCGTTTCCTTGGCAGGGCTGGGAAACACCATATATTTT.

The genes are TRBV6-1 and TRBJ1-1; 11 bases line up with TRBD1. Germline V gene data show CDR1 as MNHNS and CDR2 as SASEGT. The ends lost 5 bases at V and 5 bases at J; junction bases unmatched: 10. There are 16 residues in the CDR3. CDR3 sequence: CASSPKWTGGRTEAFF. The DNA for the CDR3 is TGTGCCAGCAGTCCAAAATGGACAGGGGGCAGAACTGAAGCTTTCTTT.

This clonotype was found many times. V is TRBV12-3 or TRBV12-4 and J is TRBJ2-3; no reliable D call. V lost 2 bases, J lost 0 bases, and 3 bases lay in between. The CDR3 covers 13 residues. The CDR3 DNA follows: TGTGCCAGCAGTTTAAGGAGCACAGATACGCAGTATTTT. This gives the protein CASSLRSTDTQYF.